This TCR beta chain was identified during a study of T cell responses to AZD1222 COVID-19 vaccine. The germline V gene has CDR1 ENHRY and CDR2 SYGVKD. Between the trimmed V and J ends, which lost 2 bases and 7 bases, there was a span of 6 bases. The CDR3 has 13 amino acids. About this clone itself: As yet, its antigen is unknown.

Study findings and constraints: Repertoire samples came only from after the peak T cell response.

TCRdb's copy holds only in-frame clones and misses some; the assay was immunoSEQ multiplex PCR. The sample has 150,000 to 200,000 clones; 90% to 95% are singletons. The chain joins TRBV10-3 to TRBJ1-6; D unresolved. This specimen was peripheral blood, taken 28 days after the second AZD1222 dose. The receptor's source is an adult who received the AZD1222 COVID-19 vaccine. The CDR3 spells CAISELGNSPLHF. CDR3 DNA sequence: TGTGCCATCAGTGAGCTAGGGAATTCACCCCTCCACTTT.